The present T cell receptor beta chain was sequenced within a study of cytomegalovirus exposure and HLA in healthy donors. This PCR relied on a set of 60 Vbeta primers and 13 Jbeta primers. Clones were read by immunoSEQ multiplex PCR, and TCRdb kept only the in-frame ones, dropping some. The repertoire holds around 90,000 clones, with roughly 63% as singletons. This clone was seen a handful of times. CDR3 length: 13 residues. Trimming stripped 6 bases from V and 0 bases from J, with 8 bases between. Germline lookup yields CDR1 SGHTA and CDR2 FQGNSA. This chain links TRBV7-2 with TRBJ1-1; D uncertain. The sample was PBMCs. The receptor's source is a woman aged 45-60 years in good health and CMV-seropositive. The CDR3 DNA reads as TGTGCCAGCAGTTCAGGCATGAACACTGAAGCTTTCTTT. Its translation is CASSSGMNTEAFF.